This is a list of T cell receptor beta chains from one sample in a study of cytomegalovirus exposure and HLA in healthy donors. Method: immunoSEQ multiplex PCR; TCRdb's copy keeps in-frame clones and lacks some. The table includes over 100,000 clones, around 70% detected once. The sequencing sample was made of PBMCs. These receptors were obtained from a young man in good health and CMV-seropositive. Each CDR3 is given with its conserved first and last residue. D genes are given only for firm matches. Size is stated for part of the rows, as once, few or many counts, or as a class when the clone is expanded.

V gene	J gene	clone size	D gene	CDR3 protein	CDR3 DNA
TRBV20-1	TRBJ1-4	-	-	CSAALNEKLFF	TGCAGTGCTGCCCTAAATGAAAAACTGTTTTTT
TRBV27	TRBJ1-2	-	-	CASSSGTNYGYTF	TGTGCCAGCAGTTCCGGGACAAACTATGGCTACACCTTC
TRBV7-9	TRBJ1-1	-	TRBD1	CASSLARQGTTWGYTEAFF	TGTGCCAGCAGCTTAGCAAGACAGGGGACGACATGGGGGTACACTGAAGCTTTCTTT
TRBV5-1	TRBJ2-7	-	-	CASSLDGGTVSYEQYF	TGCGCCAGCAGCTTGGATGGGGGGACAGTCTCCTACGAGCAGTACTTC
TRBV6-5	TRBJ1-5	few	-	CASSYSGASNQPQHF	TGTGCCAGCAGTTACTCAGGGGCGAGCAATCAGCCCCAGCATTTT
TRBV28	TRBJ1-4	-	TRBD1	CASSLGGTGEKLFF	TGTGCCAGCAGTTTGGGGGGGACAGGGGAAAAACTGTTTTTT
TRBV7-9	TRBJ1-1	-	-	CSSSLGREAGKAFF	TGTTCCAGCAGCTTAGGCAGAGAGGCAGGGAAAGCTTTCTTT
TRBV2	TRBJ1-4	-	TRBD1	CASIFAGGYEKLFF	TGTGCCAGCATCTTCGCAGGGGGCTATGAAAAACTGTTTTTT
TRBV4-2	TRBJ2-3	few	TRBD2	CASSQFLGLAGGLLTQYF	TGTGCCAGCAGCCAATTCTTGGGACTAGCGGGGGGTCTCCTTACGCAGTATTTT
TRBV6-5	TRBJ2-5	-	-	CASSYSSGTPETQYF	TGTGCCAGCAGTTACTCTTCCGGGACTCCGGAGACCCAGTACTTC
TRBV2	TRBJ2-1	-	-	CASSDVREQFF	TGTGCCAGCAGTGATGTGCGTGAGCAGTTCTTC
TRBV11-2	TRBJ1-2	-	TRBD1	CASSHGQAANYGYTF	TGTGCCAGCAGCCACGGACAGGCCGCAAACTATGGCTACACCTTC
TRBV25-1	TRBJ1-6	-	TRBD1	CASSEWRGGHNSPLHF	TGTGCCAGCAGTGAATGGAGAGGGGGCCATAATTCACCCCTCCACTTT
TRBV2	TRBJ2-7	-	-	CASGNEGVVDEQYF	TGTGCCAGCGGCAATGAGGGAGTCGTGGACGAGCAGTACTTC
TRBV28	TRBJ1-2	-	-	CASSETGNYGYPF	TGTGCCAGCAGTGAGACAGGAAACTATGGCTACCCCTTC
TRBV29-1	TRBJ2-1	-	-	CSVGRGGAYEQFF	TGCAGCGTTGGAAGGGGGGGGGCCTATGAGCAGTTCTTC
TRBV6-5	TRBJ2-5	once	TRBD1	CASSKTGAQETQYF	TGTGCCAGCAGTAAGACAGGGGCCCAAGAGACCCAGTACTTC
TRBV2	TRBJ2-1	-	-	CASSPAAFYNEQFF	TGTGCCAGCAGTCCCGCCGCGTTCTACAATGAGCAGTTCTTC